This T cell receptor (beta chain) comes out of a study of blood T cell repertoires in COVID-19 (dated by TCRdb to 2018 to 2020). Regarding the complete study: The collaborator samples originated in the United States, Italy and Spain and spanned the acute and convalescent phases of COVID-19. The material from the prospective study consisted of cDNA or gDNA derived from T cells, B-cell-depleted T cells, or PBMCs. The dataset comprised deeply sampled blood TCRbeta repertoires from subjects exposed to, actively infected with, or recovered from COVID-19. The repertoires were made available in a free public database intended to serve as a resource for research on the immune response to SARS-CoV-2. Samples were obtained from the ongoing ImmuneRACE study (first 160 participants) and from over 1,000 subjects provided by 6 global collaborators. Sample metadata almost always included a de-identified subject ID, COVID-19 status, age in years and sex. Where HLA class I and class II types were available, the types were taken from metadata supplied by the sample provider, not from assay-based typing. The study at large found these results: The amount of clinical and demographic metadata varied by source and participant and was provided uncurated.

Only one count was recorded for this clone. No cognate antigen has been identified for it. It has no much larger one-base neighbor in the sample; base qualities were not kept. CDR1 LNHDA and CDR2 SQIVND are derived from the germline V gene (reference sequence). The junction shows trimming of 2 bases on V and 3 bases on J, plus 10 bases between the germline ends. Its CDR3 holds 15 amino acids, cysteine through phenylalanine. Solely the CDR3 DNA is kept, with 45 bases framed from the first base. The immunoSEQ Assay, a bias-controlled multiplex PCR, was used to amplify TCRbeta CDR3 regions from genomic DNA. Per the authors' processing: Within the assay, amplification of reference gene primers was used to estimate how many nucleated cells each sample contained. Sequence reads were collapsed and filtered to measure the absolute abundance of every unique TCRbeta CDR3 rearrangement. Productive Simpson clonality was computed per sample as the square root of Simpson's diversity index over productive rearrangements. Drawn from immuneACCESS, this table holds only the in-frame rearrangements with V and J called that TCRdb kept. Clones are partly lost; checked studies trace under half to an unresolved V gene and leave the rest unexplained. V and J calls and clone size come straight from that table; D and trimming were deduced from the DNA. Present in this sample are a few hundred thousand clones, around 87% of which were seen just once. The top ten clones comprise approximately 5.3% of the sample.

One collaborating source in Seattle enrolled patients while the patients were actively infected and followed the patients over time throughout the course of disease. The collaborating institutions used their own protocols to collect whole blood in K2EDTA tubes. For TCRbeta analysis, collaborator samples were shipped as frozen whole blood, as isolated PBMCs, or as DNA extracted from either sample type. The clonotype comes from a woman aged 60-70 years with COVID-19, enrolled during active disease. The sequencing sample was made of peripheral blood. Recombination linked TRBV19 to TRBJ1-4; matching of 5 bases hints at TRBD1 as the D gene. The nucleotide sequence reads TGTGCCAGTAGTATATCGGGGGACGCTAATGAAAAACTGTTTTTT. It translates to CASSISGDANEKLFF.